This T cell receptor (beta chain) came from a study of T cell responses to AZD1222 COVID-19 vaccine. Study-wide points: Spike-specific TCR breadth and depth grew following two AZD1222 doses.

Clones were sequenced by immunoSEQ multiplex PCR, and TCRdb holds only the in-frame ones, with some missing. The sample yields some 120,000 clones, around nine tenths seen once. Germline V lookup: CDR1 SGHNT, CDR2 YYREEE (reference sequence). The CDR3 has 15 residues. V lost 0 bases, J lost 1 base, and 10 bases lay in between. This clone was seen a handful of times. The target antigen is unknown. Sequenced here: peripheral blood, sampled on day 0 of AZD1222 vaccination. The chain couples TRBV5-4 to TRBJ2-5; D call uncertain. The TCR was taken from an adult in good health. DNA of the CDR3: TGTGCCAGCAGCTTGGTACCGAATGGCCAAGAGACCCAGTACTTC. Translated, it gives CASSLVPNGQETQYF.